This T cell receptor (beta chain) originates from a study of T cells in tumors after PD-1 blockade (dated by TCRdb to about 2019). Context from the whole study: Exclusion criteria were prior checkpoint blockade, use of systemic immunosuppressants, or recent radiotherapy or other anti-cancer therapy within 4 weeks. Paired single-cell RNA and TCR sequencing was performed on site-matched tumors from BCC or SCC patients before and after anti-PD-1 therapy. RECIST version 1.1 was used to assess clinical response. Patients received pembrolizumab 200 mg every 3 weeks or cemiplimab 350 mg every 2 weeks. On average, peripheral blood samples had more than 90,000 TCR templates (range roughly 24,000-257,772) and around 35,000 unique clonotypes. Some patients also continued taking vismodegib 150 mg daily during anti-PD-1 treatment. To compare clonotypes in blood versus tumor, bulk TCR sequencing was run on roughly 10 peripheral blood samples drawn from about five patients. The paper's findings and limits, for the study overall: Roughly 40% of TCR clonotypes from the tumor were detected in blood, and certain novel exhausted tumor clones were present in blood collected before treatment, which suggests recruitment from the periphery. The source of novel T cell clones was not identified, and lymphoid organs or rare unexpanded clones within the tumor or the tumor periphery could be included among the possible sources.

The time point label on this specimen signifies: after anti-PD-1 therapy. For bulk TCRbeta sequencing, genomic DNA was extracted from tumor biopsies or peripheral blood, and input amounts ranged from roughly 550 ng to 6,004 ng. Histologically proven advanced or metastatic basal or squamous cell carcinoma was present in all patients, all of whom were poor candidates for surgical resection. Of the 10 or so patients making up the basal cell carcinoma cohort, several underwent bulk tumor TCR sequencing. The immunoSEQ platform was used to carry out deep TCRbeta sequencing. Under the source paper's analysis protocol: For further analysis, only productive rearrangements were exported from the immunoSEQ Analyzer. T cell phenotypes were assigned to bulk TCRbeta clonotypes by matching the clonotypes to single-cell RNA+TCR-seq clones with the same TCRbeta sequence. Clone enrichment in tumor was calculated as tumor frequency divided by PBMC frequency from bulk TCR sequencing. TCRs were sorted with GLIPH into specificity groups, meaning clusters of distinct TCRs that share CDR3 motifs and likely recognize common antigens. Held by TCRdb, this immuneACCESS table contains in-frame sequences only and omits some clones. Under half of the omission traces to an unresolved V gene where checked; the cause of the rest is unknown. The DNA gave D and trimming, while V, J and clone size come from that table. A total of about 24,000 clones appear in this sample, roughly 80% of them only once. The leading ten clones occupy 12% of the sample.

Deletion took 1 base off V and 1 base off J, with a span of 8 bases between the germline ends. Inclusive of the bounding cysteine and phenylalanine, the CDR3 is 15 residues long. The only DNA kept is the CDR3, 45 bases in frame from the first base. In the germline V gene (reference sequence), CDR1 corresponds to SEHNR and CDR2 to FQNEAQ. A remark on this clone: Its cognate antigen has yet to be identified. The sample holds no much larger clone one base away, and base qualities are not on file.

The TCR was taken from a human donor with basal cell carcinoma. This specimen consisted of PBMCs, obtained after anti-PD-1 treatment. The V and J segments used are TRBV7-9 and TRBJ1-5; a confident D gene designation cannot be given. The nucleotides read TGTGCCAGCAGCTTAGGGATTGGGAGCAATCAGCCCCAGCATTTT. This is translated as CASSLGIGSNQPQHF.